A single sample is the source of the 23 T cell receptor beta chains below, sequenced in a study of PD-L1 blockade in urothelial cancer. Some clones are missing from TCRdb's copy, which holds only in-frame ones; the method was immunoSEQ multiplex PCR. This sample yields about 44,000 clones, of which roughly nine tenths are seen a single time; approximately 7.5% belongs to the top ten. Documented time point: peripheral blood 6 weeks after treatment start. The starting material was PBMCs, obtained around atezolizumab (anti-PD-L1) treatment. Source of these receptors: a man between 65 and 85 years old with urothelial cancer.

V and J are TRBV30 and TRBJ2-3, with 9 bases aligning to TRBD2. Germline V gives CDR1 GTSNPN, CDR2 SVGIG (reference sequence). The ends lost 5 bases at V and 2 bases at J; junction bases unmatched: 14. The CDR3 extends over 17 amino acids. Here the CDR3 DNA reads TGTGCCTGGCTGGGACTAACGAGCGGGAGGTTCACAGATACGCAGTATTTT. Translated: CAWLGLTSGRFTDTQYF.

V and J are TRBV27 and TRBJ2-7, with a possible D match to TRBD1 (5 bases). V lost 0 bases and J 5 bases, leaving 17 bases between the germline ends. In germline, CDR1 is MNHEY, CDR2 SMNVEV (reference sequence). This CDR3 is 16 amino acids long. The CDR3 DNA is TGTGCCAGCAGTTTATCGAAATTGGGGCAGTACCACGAGCAGTACTTC. This codes for CASSLSKLGQYHEQYF.

The chain employs TRBV5-1 and TRBJ2-2; the match to TRBD2 covers 8 bases. The CDR3 is made up of 16 amino acids. Germline V CDR1 and CDR2: SGHRS, YFSETQ. The V and J ends lost 0 bases and 4 bases, in that order; junction bases with no gene match: 5. The CDR3 is CASSLASGGVTGELFF. CDR3 bases: TGCGCCAGCAGCTTGGCCAGCGGGGGTGTCACCGGGGAGCTGTTTTTT.

The CDR3 sequence: CASSPDRSSGANVLTF. The CDR3 nucleotides read TGTGCCAGCAGTCCAGACAGGTCCTCTGGGGCCAACGTCCTGACTTTC. The genes are TRBV2 and TRBJ2-6; maybe TRBD1 (6 bases). V lost 5 bases, J lost 0 bases, and 11 bases lay in between. The CDR3 has 16 residues. CDR1 and CDR2 from the germline V gene are SNHLY and FYNNEI.

This rearrangement joins TRBV2 to TRBJ2-5; TRBD2 matches at 7 bases. From germline, CDR1 is SNHLY and CDR2 FYNNEI. The CDR3 extends over 13 amino acids. V lost 6 bases, J lost 4 bases, and 5 bases stayed unmatched. In nucleotides, the CDR3 is TGTGCCAGCAGACAGACTAGCTCAGAGACCCAGTACTTC. Its translation: CASRQTSSETQYF.

The chain carries TRBV5-5 and TRBJ2-7; TRBD2 aligns across 14 bases. V shed 3 bases and J 5 bases; nucleotides not matched to a gene: 4. The CDR3 covers 15 residues. Germline lookup yields CDR1 SGHKS and CDR2 YYEKEE (reference sequence). The CDR3 coding sequence is TGTGCCAGCAGCTCGGGACTAGCGGGAGTCGACGAGCAGTACTTC. It specifies CASSSGLAGVDEQYF.

The chain links TRBV28 to TRBJ2-1; 7 positions match TRBD2. Trimming at V came to 5 bases and at J to 7 bases, leaving 17 bases not matched to a gene. The CDR3 length is 17 residues. Germline assignment: CDR1 MDHEN and CDR2 SYDVKM. The CDR3 DNA reads as TGTGCCAGCAGTCCCACCGTCGGGTTAGCGGGTCGGAATGAGCAGTTCTTC. Amino acids: CASSPTVGLAGRNEQFF.

This rearrangement joins TRBV7-6 to TRBJ2-7, with 9 positions matching TRBD1. V shed 1 base and J 2 bases; nucleotides not matched to a gene: 0. The CDR3 is 14 residues long. Germline assignment: CDR1 SGHVS and CDR2 FNYEAQ. The CDR3 DNA reads TGTGCCAGCAGCTTAGGGACAGGGGCCTACGAGCAGTACTTC. Translated: CASSLGTGAYEQYF.

The chain is built from TRBV6-5 and TRBJ1-4; perhaps TRBD1 as D (5 bases). V was trimmed by 4 bases and J by 6 bases, leaving 18 bases between them. Germline CDR1 reads MNHEY; CDR2 reads SVGAGI. The CDR3 covers 16 residues. CDR3 DNA: TGTGCCAGCAGTTTGACCTCGGTTGGGGGGTATGAAAAACTGTTTTTT. It specifies CASSLTSVGGYEKLFF.

V gene TRBV2 combines with J gene TRBJ2-7; D is perhaps TRBD1 (5 bases). Germline CDR1 is SNHLY and CDR2 is FYNNEI. V lost 10 bases, J lost 7 bases, and 17 bases lay in between. This CDR3 is built from 12 residues. The CDR3 DNA reads TGTGCCACCAAGGCAGGGCTAGGTGAGCAGTACTTC. It is translated as CATKAGLGEQYF.

The rearrangement joins TRBV5-4 to TRBJ2-3; D is unclear. Looked up from germline, CDR1 is SGHNT and CDR2 is YYREEE (reference sequence). The V end was cut by 2 bases, the J end by 3 bases, with 10 bases between. The CDR3 length is 14 residues. The CDR3, as DNA: TGTGCCAGCAGCTTACGAGGATTAACAGATACGCAGTATTTT. Its translation is CASSLRGLTDTQYF.

This chain joins TRBV28 and TRBJ2-7, with D uncertain. The CDR3 totals 13 residues. Per the germline V gene, CDR1 is MDHEN and CDR2 is SYDVKM. V shed 2 bases and J shed 1 base, with 6 bases lying between them. The CDR3 nucleotides are TGTGCCAGCAGTTTAGTCAGTTCCTACGAGCAGTACTTC. This sequence encodes CASSLVSSYEQYF.

The chain combines TRBV28 with TRBJ2-2, with TRBD2 as a possible D gene (5 bases). CDR3 length: 15 residues. The germline gives CDR1 MDHEN, CDR2 SYDVKM. Trimming removed 9 bases from V and 3 bases from J, with 17 bases in between. CDR3 loop: CASGIRELDTGELFF. CDR3 DNA: TGTGCCAGTGGCATACGGGAATTGGACACCGGGGAGCTGTTTTTT. Looking up the rest from reference TRBV28 and TRBJ2-2 gives the full variable domain: DVKVTQSSRYLVKRTGEKVFLECVQDMDHENMFWYRQDPGLGLRLIYFSYDVKMKEKGDIPEGYSVSREKKERFSLILESASTNQTSMYLCASGIRELDTGELFFGEGSRLTVL.

The V gene is TRBV4-1, the J gene TRBJ2-1; tentatively, D is TRBD2 (6 bases). Trimming cost V 4 bases and J 4 bases, with 17 bases left between them. This CDR3 has 16 residues. Germline loops: CDR1 MGHRA, CDR2 YSYEKL. For the CDR3, the DNA is TGCGCCAGCAGCCCCTTCAGGGAGGCTCTATACAATGAGCAGTTCTTC. Residues: CASSPFREALYNEQFF.

This chain uses TRBV7-8 with TRBJ1-2; maybe TRBD1 (6 bases). The CDR3 is 14 amino acids. Germline CDR1 and CDR2: SGHVS and FQNEAQ. V was pared by 0 bases and J by 2 bases, with 7 bases between. CDR3 nucleotide sequence: TGTGCCAGCAGCTTAGCAGACAGGAACTATGGCTACACCTTC. Encoded protein: CASSLADRNYGYTF.

The genes are TRBV18 and TRBJ1-4; D not certain. V lost 2 bases, J lost 6 bases, and 13 bases lay in between. The germline V gene encodes CDR1 KGHSH and CDR2 LQKENI. The CDR3 sequence is 15 residues long. The CDR3 here is CASSPVGPQDEKLFF. Here the CDR3 DNA reads TGTGCCAGCTCACCAGTTGGGCCCCAGGATGAAAAACTGTTTTTT.

The V call is TRBV7-9, the J call TRBJ2-1; 14 nucleotides match TRBD2. V lost 5 bases to trimming and J lost 5 bases; unmatched junction nucleotides: 14. This CDR3 has 19 amino acids. Germline CDR1 reads SEHNR; CDR2 reads FQNEAQ (reference sequence). CDR3 in DNA: TGTGCCAGCAGCCAGTACAGGACTAGCGGGAGGACAGAAAACAATGAGCAGTTCTTC. Protein sequence: CASSQYRTSGRTENNEQFF.

The V call is TRBV27, the J call TRBJ2-2; 12 bases are shared with TRBD2. The V segment lost 3 bases and the J segment 0 bases; nucleotides outside the gene matches: 8. Per the germline V gene, CDR1 is MNHEY and CDR2 is SMNVEV (reference sequence). The CDR3 is made up of 19 amino acids. The DNA of the CDR3 is TGTGCCAGCAGTTTTGCGGGACTAGCGGGTAGTACGAACACCGGGGAGCTGTTTTTT. This codes for CASSFAGLAGSTNTGELFF.

This clone was seen a handful of times. The chain carries TRBV7-9 and TRBJ1-1; unclear D gene. Between the trimmed V and J ends, which lost 2 bases and 1 base, there was a span of 5 bases. Germline lookup yields CDR1 SEHNR and CDR2 FQNEAQ (reference sequence). The CDR3 is 13 amino acids. This CDR3 reads CASSLHGNTEAFF. DNA for the CDR3: TGTGCCAGCAGCTTACACGGGAACACTGAAGCTTTCTTT.

The chain recombines TRBV7-9 with TRBJ2-3, with TRBD2 identical over 12 bases. This CDR3 comprises 15 residues. J lost 5 bases, V lost 5 bases, and 5 bases had no gene match. Germline CDR1 and CDR2: SEHNR and FQNEAQ (reference sequence). CDR3 amino acids: CASSKTSGSIDTQYF. In DNA, the CDR3 is TGTGCCAGCAGCAAGACTAGCGGGAGTATAGATACGCAGTATTTT.

The chain has TRBV9 and TRBJ2-1; 8 nucleotides align to TRBD1. Germline loops: CDR1 SGDLS, CDR2 YYNGEE. V gave up 4 bases and J gave up 6 bases; unmatched junction bases: 21. The CDR3 has 19 amino acids. For the CDR3, the DNA is TGTGCCAGCAGCCCCCACACCGGTAGGACAGGGAGAATACGCAATGAGCAGTTCTTC. Protein: CASSPHTGRTGRIRNEQFF. The variable domain in full, completed from reference TRBV9 and TRBJ2-1, reads DSGVTQTPKHLITATGQRVTLRCSPRSGDLSVYWYQQSLDQGLQFLIQYYNGEERAKGNILERFSAQQFPDLHSELNLSSLELGDSALYFCASSPHTGRTGRIRNEQFFGPGTRLTVL.

The CDR3 coding sequence is TGTGCCAGCTCACAATTACAGGGAATTAGCACAGATACGCAGTATTTT. Amino acids: CASSQLQGISTDTQYF. V and J are TRBV18 and TRBJ2-3; TRBD1 might be the D (6 bases). CDR1 KGHSH and CDR2 LQKENI come from the germline V gene. The CDR3 is made up of 16 amino acids. Trimming removed 4 bases at V and 0 bases at J, with 14 bases between.

The rearrangement joins TRBV10-3 to TRBJ2-5, with a weak D call TRBD1 (5 bases). V was trimmed by 3 bases and J by 5 bases, leaving 19 bases between them. Germline CDR1 is ENHRY and CDR2 is SYGVKD. The CDR3 loop spans 16 amino acids. The CDR3 loop is CAISDEGASSGETQYF. Here the CDR3 DNA reads TGTGCCATCAGTGACGAAGGGGCATCCTCTGGGGAGACCCAGTACTTC.